Shown below are 3 T cell receptor beta chains from a single sample sequenced in a study of blood T cell repertoires in COVID-19. The table came from immunoSEQ multiplex PCR; TCRdb's copy has only in-frame clones and leaves some out. This table holds 35,000 to 55,000 clones, 82% found once. Material for sequencing was peripheral blood. These receptors originate from a woman in her 70s with acute or convalescent COVID-19.

The rearrangement uses TRBV5-1 and TRBJ2-7; tentative D call: TRBD2 (5 bases). The CDR3 consists of 15 residues. V was pared by 4 bases and J by 9 bases, with 23 bases between. Germline V CDR1 and CDR2: SGHRS, YFSETQ. The CDR3 coding sequence is TGCGCCAGCAGCCCCTCCCCGGCGGGTCCTCCGGGGCAGTACTTC. The encoded protein is CASSPSPAGPPGQYF.

The CDR3 region has the DNA TGTGCCAGCAGCCCAGGACTAGCGGGTTACTCCTACAATGAGCAGTTCTTC. Translating gives CASSPGLAGYSYNEQFF. The chain recombines TRBV5-6 with TRBJ2-1; 11 bases map to TRBD2. The J segment lost 0 bases and the V segment lost 4 bases, leaving 6 bases of the junction unmatched. Germline CDR1 and CDR2: SGHDT and YYEEEE. The CDR3 has 17 residues.

The rearrangement links TRBV19 to TRBJ2-7; a possible D gene is TRBD2 (5 bases). Germline V lookup: CDR1 LNHDA, CDR2 SQIVND (reference sequence). CDR3 length: 15 amino acids. The germline V and J ends were trimmed by 1 base and 3 bases, with 13 bases remaining between them. The CDR3 protein is CASSIGNSAYYEQYF. Here the CDR3 DNA reads TGTGCCAGTAGTATAGGGAATAGCGCATACTACGAGCAGTACTTC.